This T cell receptor (beta chain) was recorded in a study of blood T cell repertoires in COVID-19. On the study more broadly: The origin of the acute and convalescent COVID-19 samples was the United States, Italy and Spain. T cells, B-cell-depleted T cells, or PBMCs provided the cDNA or gDNA that served as material.

Original processing notes: Quantification of nucleated cells was approximated via reference gene primer amplification. Some clones are missing from TCRdb's copy, which holds only in-frame ones; the method was immunoSEQ multiplex PCR. V, J and clone size were drawn from that table, and D and trimming were deduced from the DNA. Seen here are 100,000 to 150,000 clones, roughly 80% observed once, and the top ten hold about 25%. V lost 7 bases to trimming and J lost 4 bases, with 20 bases between them. The CDR3 contains 15 residues. From germline, CDR1 is MGHDK and CDR2 SYGVNS. The origin of this receptor is a human donor in a cohort sampled during active COVID-19. The genes are TRBV25-1 and TRBJ2-7, with D perhaps TRBD2 (5 bases). Sequenced input: peripheral blood. CDR3 DNA: TGTGCCAGCATCGGAACGCGCCGGGAAGCTTACGAGCAGTACTTC. This encodes CASIGTRREAYEQYF.